The following is a TCR beta chain sequence with its context. This sample is drawn from a study of cytomegalovirus exposure and HLA in healthy donors. From germline, CDR1 is SNHLY and CDR2 FYNNEI. This CDR3 has 14 amino acids. V was cut by 2 bases and J by 4 bases, with 8 bases left in between. Researchers ran the PCR with 60 Vbeta and 13 Jbeta primers. Sequenced by immunoSEQ multiplex PCR; TCRdb stores in-frame clones only, minus some. The sample shows under 150,000 clones, 72% of them seen only once. The chain links TRBV2 to TRBJ1-4; D may be TRBD1 (6 bases). The sequence was collected from a man over 45 in good health and CMV-seropositive. The sequencing sample was made of PBMCs. Here the CDR3 reads CASSERTDNEKLFF. DNA for the CDR3: TGTGCCAGCAGTGAACGGACAGATAATGAAAAACTGTTTTTT.